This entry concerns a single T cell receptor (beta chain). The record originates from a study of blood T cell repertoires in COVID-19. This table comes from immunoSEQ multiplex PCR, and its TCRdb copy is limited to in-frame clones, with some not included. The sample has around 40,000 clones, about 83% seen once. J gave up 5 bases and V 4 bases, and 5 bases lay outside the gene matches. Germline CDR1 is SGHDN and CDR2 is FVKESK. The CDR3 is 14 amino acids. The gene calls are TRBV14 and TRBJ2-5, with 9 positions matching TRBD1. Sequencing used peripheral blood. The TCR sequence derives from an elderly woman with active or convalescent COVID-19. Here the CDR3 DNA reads TGTGCCAGCAGCCCGGGACAGGGAAGGGAGACCCAGTACTTC. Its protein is CASSPGQGRETQYF.